The 5 T cell receptor beta chains reported below all come from one sample, sequenced in a study of control samples from healthy donors and cancer patients. The assay was immunoSEQ multiplex PCR, and TCRdb's table has in-frame clones only and misses some. The profile shows some 57,000 clones, roughly 94% of them singletons. The specimen was blood. These receptors were obtained from a young man in good health.

A word on this clone: Other DNA sequences in this sample translate to the same CDR3. This chain links TRBV27 with TRBJ2-7; 7 nucleotides agree with TRBD1. Germline loops: CDR1 MNHEY, CDR2 SMNVEV (reference sequence). V was clipped by 5 bases and J by 4 bases; unmatched bases: 2. The CDR3 has 12 amino acids. CDR3 bases: TGTGCCAGCAGTCGGGACAGTTACGAGCAGTACTTC. It translates to CASSRDSYEQYF.

The gene calls are TRBV19 and TRBJ1-2, with D maybe TRBD1 (5 bases). The CDR3 totals 12 residues. Trimming shortened V by 1 base and J by 5 bases, and 5 bases separated the two germline ends. Germline V gene sequence: CDR1 LNHDA, CDR2 SQIVND (reference sequence). CDR3 region: CASSIAGYGYTF. The CDR3 nucleotides read TGTGCCAGTAGTATAGCAGGGTATGGCTACACCTTC.

A remark on this clone: At one end, the junction sequence differs from germline, possibly due to a read error. This chain uses TRBV3-1 (or the pseudogene TRBV3-2) with TRBJ2-5; the match to TRBD2 covers 11 bases. Germline lookup yields CDR1 LGHDT and CDR2 YNNKEL (reference sequence). The CDR3 has 16 residues. The CDR3 region has the DNA TGTGCCAGCAGCCAAGGGGGACTAGCGGCCCAAGGGACCCAGTACTTC. It encodes CASSQGGLAAQGTQYF.

The CDR3 DNA is TGCGCCAGCAGCCAAGATACCAGCGGGAGGGACAATGAGCAGTTCTTC. As protein: CASSQDTSGRDNEQFF. V gene TRBV4-1 combines with J gene TRBJ2-1, with 10 bases that match TRBD2. Germline V lookup: CDR1 MGHRA, CDR2 YSYEKL. The CDR3 length is 16 residues. Trimming removed 0 bases from V and 5 bases from J; junction bases left unmatched: 4.

The chain combines TRBV27 with TRBJ1-3; 7 positions match TRBD1. Germline CDR1 MNHEY, CDR2 SMNVEV (reference sequence). The ends lost 6 bases at V and 2 bases at J; junction bases unmatched: 4. The CDR3 length is 14 residues. Written as DNA, the CDR3 is TGTGCCAGCAGACTCACAGGGGCTGGAAACACCATATATTTT. It codes for CASRLTGAGNTIYF.